This T cell receptor beta chain was identified during a study of cytomegalovirus exposure and HLA in healthy donors. On the study more broadly: Genotyping of some 390 donors showed that about 84% belonged to the Caucasian-associated ancestry cluster. Whole-study results and caveats: About 180 TCR beta chains were listed as cytomegalovirus-associated. Reports credit the classifier with highly specific, highly sensitive diagnosis of cytomegalovirus status. Rarity characterized most TCR sequences, yet some public TCRs appeared in many donors.

The PCR had 60 Vbeta and 13 Jbeta primers. Profiling relied on immunoSEQ multiplex PCR, and the TCRdb table lists in-frame clones only, not all of them. The data show approximately 85,000 clones, about 82% seen once. Looked up from germline, CDR1 is SEHNR and CDR2 is FQNEAQ (reference sequence). The V and J ends lost 4 bases and 3 bases respectively, with 10 bases between them. The CDR3 loop spans 14 amino acids. This clone appeared a single time. Antigen specificity is unknown. The clonotype originates from a young man in good health and CMV-seronegative. V gene TRBV7-9 combines with J gene TRBJ1-5; D is perhaps TRBD1 (5 bases). Input material: PBMCs. DNA for the CDR3: TGTGCCAGCAGCTCGGGACTGCCCAATCAGCCCCAGCATTTT. It is translated as CASSSGLPNQPQHF.